This TCR beta chain was observed in a study of cytomegalovirus exposure and HLA in healthy donors. General study results and limits: In a later analysis, V- and J-gene trimming of beta chains associated with a DCLRE1C missense variant, replicated independently.

This CDR3 has 15 amino acids. The junction had 6 bases not matched to a gene; V was cut back by 3 bases and J by 2 bases. Germline V gene sequence: CDR1 MNHNS, CDR2 SASEGT. This clone was found a few times. Its target is not known. The PCR made use of 60 Vbeta and 13 Jbeta primers. Profiled with immunoSEQ multiplex PCR; TCRdb holds only in-frame clones, not every one. The table shows tens of thousands of clones, with around three quarters occurring only once. The donors comprised healthy bone marrow donors. These donors counted as nominally healthy when sampled, but unrecorded immune exposures were likely.

The material sequenced was PBMCs. The source of this sequence is a male donor in good health and CMV-seronegative. The chain employs TRBV6-1 and TRBJ2-7; 8 bases agree with TRBD2. The CDR3 DNA reads TGTGCCAGCAGTGACCAACTAGCGGTCGCCTACGAGCAGTACTTC. Amino acids: CASSDQLAVAYEQYF.